This T cell receptor (beta chain) was found in a study of T cell clonotyping in hematopoietic cell transplantation. Details on this clone: Its antigen is not identified. This sample includes further DNA sequences coding for the same CDR3.

Only in-frame clones appear in the TCRdb table, and some are missing; sequencing was by immunoSEQ multiplex PCR. The data hold approximately 13,000 clones, with about 79% observed a single time. Recipient blood drawn about 28 days pretransplant and days 30, 100, 180 after. This CDR3 is built from 14 residues. Germline CDR1 and CDR2: SGHDT and YYEEEE. Unmatched junction bases numbered 6, after V lost 5 bases and J lost 3 bases. The study's findings and limits: Graft donor and pretransplant recipient Inverse Simpson Index values predicted broader posttransplant TCR diversity. Few recipient clonotypes overlapped donors; over 97% were de novo at given depth. Recipient TCR diversity dropped after transplant; expanded clonotypes rose from day 30 to 180.

Here the sequenced sample was PBMCs, taken 100 days after allogeneic stem cell transplant. This sequence originates from a female patient in her thirties or forties who had an allogeneic stem cell transplant from a related donor, so T cells may come from the graft donor. Some clones in this sample may be carry-over from other donors' samples. The chain employs TRBV5-6 and TRBJ2-7; TRBD1 agrees at 9 bases. CDR3 in DNA: TGTGCCAGCAGTTCTCCGGGACAGGGCTACGAGCAGTACTTC. Translated, it gives CASSSPGQGYEQYF.